One and the same sample provided the 10 T cell receptor beta chains below, sequenced in a study of blood T cell repertoires in COVID-19. Method: immunoSEQ multiplex PCR; TCRdb's copy keeps in-frame clones and lacks some. The sample gives about 200,000 clones, less than 90% of which show up once; about 4.6% is in the top ten. The specimen sequenced was PBMCs or T cells enriched from blood (not recorded which). All receptors come from a woman younger than 45 who had been exposed to COVID-19.

This chain uses TRBV11-3 with TRBJ2-5, with TRBD1 matching 7 bases. Germline CDR1 and CDR2: SGHNT and YENEEA. The junction had 11 bases not matched to a gene; V was cut back by 1 base and J by 3 bases. The CDR3 is made up of 17 amino acids. The CDR3 loop is CASSLAHPVTGEETQYF. The CDR3 DNA is TGTGCCAGCAGCTTAGCTCACCCGGTTACAGGGGAAGAGACCCAGTACTTC.

The V gene is TRBV19, the J gene TRBJ2-2, with 7 bases that match TRBD1. Germline trimming cut 6 bases from V and 7 bases from J; bases unmatched to any gene: 8. Germline assignment: CDR1 LNHDA and CDR2 SQIVND (reference sequence). This CDR3 is built from 14 residues. CDR3 sequence (DNA): TGTGCCAGTAGCACGACTTCAGGGGGCGGGGAGCTGTTTTTT. Protein: CASSTTSGGGELFF.

This clone has a handful of counts. The rearrangement uses TRBV18 and TRBJ1-2, with 7 bases fitting TRBD1. This CDR3 spans 18 amino acids. Germline V lookup: CDR1 KGHSH, CDR2 LQKENI. V gave up 2 bases and J gave up 5 bases; unmatched junction bases: 17. The CDR3 region has the DNA TGTGCCAGCTCACCAGGTCTCTCGGTGGCAGGGGGAGCTTATGGCTACACCTTC. Amino acid sequence: CASSPGLSVAGGAYGYTF.

The chain is built from TRBV5-1 and TRBJ2-1; possible D gene TRBD1, 5 bases. The germline CDR1 and CDR2 sequences are SGHRS and YFSETQ. V lost 0 bases to trimming and J lost 13 bases, with 14 bases between them. The CDR3 has 13 residues. The CDR3 region is CASSLDAGPNQFF. DNA of the CDR3: TGCGCCAGCAGCTTGGATGCAGGGCCAAATCAGTTCTTC.

The chain couples TRBV27 to TRBJ1-5; 8 bases match TRBD1. The J segment lost 0 bases and the V segment lost 0 bases, leaving 22 bases of the junction unmatched. The germline V gene has CDR1 MNHEY and CDR2 SMNVEV (reference sequence). The CDR3 consists of 23 residues. Here the CDR3 DNA reads TGTGCCAGCAGTTTATCGAGGGGACAGGAGCTATATCTATCGGGCTATAGCAATCAGCCCCAGCATTTT. This gives the protein CASSLSRGQELYLSGYSNQPQHF.

This chain links TRBV24-1 with TRBJ2-5, with 15 positions matching TRBD2. The V gene's germline CDR1 is KGHDR and CDR2 SFDVKD. This CDR3 spans 16 amino acids. V gave up 10 bases and J gave up 2 bases; unmatched junction bases: 7. CDR3 DNA: TGTGCCACAGGACTAGCGGGGGGGTCCGAGCAAGAGACCCAGTACTTC. Protein: CATGLAGGSEQETQYF.

The count of this clone is one. V usage is TRBV2 and J usage is TRBJ1-3, with D possibly being TRBD1 (5 bases). V lost 6 bases and J lost 7, with 13 bases in between. The CDR3 length is 13 residues. The germline CDR1 and CDR2 sequences are SNHLY and FYNNEI. Here the CDR3 reads CASSEGTLNTIYF. The CDR3 region has the DNA TGTGCCAGCAGCGAGGGGACTTTGAACACCATATATTTT.

This chain connects TRBV7-9 to TRBJ1-2; D is possibly TRBD1 (5 bases). The CDR3 totals 15 residues. The V gene's germline CDR1 is SEHNR and CDR2 FQNEAQ (reference sequence). V lost 4 bases and J lost 5, with 17 bases in between. The DNA for the CDR3 is TGTGCCAGCAGCTCCTCCCGCCGGGGGATATATGGCTACACCTTC. It codes for CASSSSRRGIYGYTF. The variable domain in full, completed from reference TRBV7-9 and TRBJ1-2, reads DTGVSQNPRHKITKRGQNVTFRCDPISEHNRLYWYRQTLGQGPEFLTYFQNEAQLEKSRLLSDRFSAERPKGSFSTLEIQRTEQGDSAMYLCASSSSRRGIYGYTFGSGTRLTVV.

CDR3 nucleotide sequence: TGTGCCAGCAGTAAAGCCGGGACAGGAGACTCTGGGGCCAACGTCCTGACTTTC. Protein product: CASSKAGTGDSGANVLTF. This chain links TRBV7-2 with TRBJ2-6, with 8 bases matching TRBD1. In germline, CDR1 is SGHTA, CDR2 FQGNSA. This CDR3 spans 18 amino acids. Germline trimming cut 6 bases from V and 0 bases from J; bases unmatched to any gene: 10.

The chain combines TRBV24-1 with TRBJ1-1; D uncertain. The CDR3 sequence is 12 residues long. V lost 3 bases to trimming and J lost 10 bases, with 11 bases between them. Germline lookup yields CDR1 KGHDR and CDR2 SFDVKD. The CDR3 sequence is CATSDPGKGAFF. In nucleotides, the CDR3 is TGTGCCACCAGTGATCCGGGGAAGGGAGCTTTCTTT.